This T cell receptor beta chain was sequenced for a study of HIV-infected patients and healthy controls. This clonotype was seen ten or more times. This CDR3 region has 18 residues. The V and J ends lost 0 bases and 0 bases, in that order; junction bases with no gene match: 8. Germline assignment: CDR1 MGHRA and CDR2 YSYEKL. About 540 ng RNA was reverse transcribed with alpha and beta constant-region primers. Using multiplexing indices, alpha and beta chain libraries were generated apart by chain-specific third strand synthesis. Using its own MiXCR run on the 5' RACE reads, TCRdb lists one record per CDR3 protein. This sample has several thousand distinct CDR3 sequences; roughly 9.4% occur once, and the top ten carry under 25%. Antiretroviral therapy had run roughly three months, about 14 weeks, before follow-up blood collection. The repertoire came from unfractionated whole blood and reflected all unsorted peripheral T cells. RNA came from about 2.5 ml of peripheral blood.

The chain combines TRBV4-1 with TRBJ2-3; 8 nucleotides align to TRBD1. This TCR was sampled from an adult with HIV infection. This specimen consisted of blood, obtained during antiretroviral therapy. CDR3 sequence reads: CASSQDINRGASTDTQYF. The CDR3 DNA is TGCGCCAGCAGCCAAGATATAAACAGGGGGGCGAGCACAGATACGCAGTATTTT.